The rows below give T cell receptor beta chains drawn from one sample of a study of tumor and adjacent non-tumor tissue in lung cancer. TCRdb called the multiplex PCR reads again in MiXCR, with one record for every CDR3 protein. The sample contains 90,000 to 110,000 distinct CDR3 sequences, about 64% of which appear only once. Sample: distant non-tumor lung tissue. The receptors derive from a man aged 60-69 years with non-small cell lung cancer. The CDR3 runs from the conserved cysteine through the conserved F or W. D genes are given only for firm matches. A clone size is listed for some rows: how often the clone was seen (once, few, many), or a class if it is expanded.

V gene: TRBV28
D gene: -
J gene: TRBJ1-2
clone size: -
CDR3 DNA: TGTGCCAGCAGTTCGACCGGGATCACAACTAACTATGGCTACACTTTC
CDR3 protein: CASSSTGITTNYGYTF

V gene: TRBV11-3
D gene: TRBD1
J gene: TRBJ2-2
clone size: medium-sized
CDR3 DNA: TGTGCCAGCAGTTTCCCCAGGGGGTCCACTACTACCGGGGAGCTGTTTTTT
CDR3 protein: CASSFPRGSTTTGELFF

V gene: TRBV11-2
D gene: TRBD1
J gene: TRBJ2-1
clone size: once
CDR3 DNA: TGTGCAAGCAGCAACGACCCGACAGGGGACAATGAGCAGATCTTC
CDR3 protein: CASSNDPTGDNEQIF

V gene: TRBV20-1
D gene: -
J gene: TRBJ2-7
clone size: many
CDR3 DNA: TGCAGTGCTTCCCTGGCCCTGGGGAACGAGCAGTACTTC
CDR3 protein: CSASLALGNEQYF

V gene: TRBV4-1
D gene: -
J gene: TRBJ2-5
clone size: -
CDR3 DNA: TGCGCCAGCAGCCAGGTACAGACGCAAGAGACTCAGTACTTC
CDR3 protein: CASSQVQTQETQYF

V gene: TRBV6-5
D gene: -
J gene: TRBJ2-6
clone size: -
CDR3 DNA: TGTGCCAGCAGTCCTGACATGTGTTCCTCTGGGGCCAACGTCCTGACTTTC
CDR3 protein: CASSPDMCSSGANVLTF

V gene: TRBV12-3/TRBV12-4
D gene: -
J gene: TRBJ2-3
clone size: many
CDR3 DNA: TGTGCCAGCACCCCCGGCATCTCAGATACGCAGTATTTT
CDR3 protein: CASTPGISDTQYF

V gene: TRBV6-5
D gene: -
J gene: TRBJ2-6
clone size: many
CDR3 DNA: TGTGCCAGCAGTTACTCGAACAAGAAGACGGGTGATTCTTCTGGGGCCAACGTCCTGACTTTC
CDR3 protein: CASSYSNKKTGDSSGANVLTF

V gene: TRBV4-2
D gene: -
J gene: TRBJ2-3
clone size: many
CDR3 DNA: TGTGCCAGCAGCCAAGCAATTCGGGACGGTAAAGATACGCAGTATTTT
CDR3 protein: CASSQAIRDGKDTQYF

V gene: TRBV6-6
D gene: -
J gene: TRBJ1-2
clone size: many
CDR3 DNA: TGTGCCAGCAGTTACGGGGTAAAGGGTGAAAACTATGGCTACACCTTC
CDR3 protein: CASSYGVKGENYGYTF

V gene: TRBV5-5
D gene: TRBD2
J gene: TRBJ2-7
clone size: -
CDR3 DNA: TGTGCCAGCAGCTCTACCACTAGCGGGAGCCTCTACGAGGAGTACTTC
CDR3 protein: CASSSTTSGSLYEEYF

V gene: TRBV11-3
D gene: -
J gene: TRBJ1-1
clone size: medium-sized
CDR3 DNA: TGTGCCAGCAGCTTAGATCATCCTGGTGAAGCTTTCTTT
CDR3 protein: CASSLDHPGEAFF

V gene: TRBV29-1
D gene: TRBD1
J gene: TRBJ1-1
clone size: -
CDR3 DNA: TGCAGTGTTGAAGGGACAGGGGTAGTTGCTGAAGCTATCTTT
CDR3 protein: CSVEGTGVVAEAIF

V gene: TRBV7-8
D gene: -
J gene: TRBJ2-1
clone size: many
CDR3 DNA: TGTGCCAGCAGTACAGAAAGACGGTACAATGAGCAGTTCTTC
CDR3 protein: CASSTERRYNEQFF

V gene: TRBV11-1
D gene: -
J gene: TRBJ2-1
clone size: -
CDR3 DNA: TGTGCCAGCAGTCATCGGACCGGGCCCTACAATGAGCAGTTCTTC
CDR3 protein: CASSHRTGPYNEQFF

V gene: TRBV28
D gene: TRBD1
J gene: TRBJ2-7
clone size: -
CDR3 DNA: TGTGCCAGCAGTAATCCGGGACAGCGCGAGCAGTACTTC
CDR3 protein: CASSNPGQREQYF

V gene: TRBV29-1
D gene: TRBD1
J gene: TRBJ2-3
clone size: -
CDR3 DNA: TGCAGCGGGGACGACAGGGATCGGGCCAGAGATACTCAGTATTTT
CDR3 protein: CSGDDRDRARDTQYF

V gene: TRBV5-1
D gene: -
J gene: TRBJ2-3
clone size: few
CDR3 DNA: TGCGCCAGCAGCTTGGGATGGGTCGGAGATACGCAGTATTTT
CDR3 protein: CASSLGWVGDTQYF

V gene: TRBV24-1
D gene: -
J gene: TRBJ2-7
clone size: few
CDR3 DNA: TGTGCCACACGAAGATTATACGGGGGTGCGACCTACGAGCAGTACTTC
CDR3 protein: CATRRLYGGATYEQYF

V gene: TRBV6-1
D gene: TRBD2
J gene: TRBJ2-7
clone size: many
CDR3 DNA: TGTGCCAGCAGTGAATCAGCTAGCGGCTCCTACGAGCAGTACTTC
CDR3 protein: CASSESASGSYEQYF

V gene: TRBV5-4
D gene: -
J gene: TRBJ2-5
clone size: once
CDR3 DNA: TGTGCCAGCACCACCGCGGCTGTGGGCTCGGGAGAGACCCATTACTTC
CDR3 protein: CASTTAAVGSGETHYF

V gene: TRBV11-2
D gene: -
J gene: TRBJ1-5
clone size: -
CDR3 DNA: TGTGCCATCAGCTTAGGGATGAATACCAATCAGCCCCAGCATTTT
CDR3 protein: CAISLGMNTNQPQHF

V gene: TRBV2
D gene: -
J gene: TRBJ2-1
clone size: many
CDR3 DNA: TGTGCCAGCAGTGATCGGACAGCATACAATGAGCAGTTCTTC
CDR3 protein: CASSDRTAYNEQFF

V gene: TRBV6-6
D gene: TRBD2
J gene: TRBJ2-5
clone size: -
CDR3 DNA: TGTGTCAGCAGTCGAGGACTAGCGGGGGGTCAAGAGACCCAGTACTTC
CDR3 protein: CVSSRGLAGGQETQYF

V gene: TRBV29-1
D gene: TRBD2
J gene: TRBJ2-3
clone size: once
CDR3 DNA: TGCAGCGTTTCCTATAGCGGGGGGTTTCTAATAACAAATACGCAGTATTTT
CDR3 protein: CSVSYSGGFLITNTQYF

V gene: TRBV12-3/TRBV12-4
D gene: TRBD1
J gene: TRBJ2-7
clone size: -
CDR3 DNA: TGTGCCAGCAGTACCGGGACAGGGGACGAGCAATACTTC
CDR3 protein: CASSTGTGDEQYF

V gene: TRBV7-9
D gene: -
J gene: TRBJ1-2
clone size: -
CDR3 DNA: TGTGCCAGCAGCTACCCCGGCGGGGGTGGCTACACCTTC
CDR3 protein: CASSYPGGGGYTF

V gene: TRBV7-9
D gene: -
J gene: TRBJ2-6
clone size: many
CDR3 DNA: TGTGCCAGCAGTCCCGCGTGGGGGTCTGGGGCCAACGTCCTGACTTTC
CDR3 protein: CASSPAWGSGANVLTF

V gene: TRBV12-3/TRBV12-4
D gene: -
J gene: TRBJ2-7
clone size: -
CDR3 DNA: TGTGCCAGTAGTTTGTCCGGGAATAGACCGTCCGAGCAGTACTTC
CDR3 protein: CASSLSGNRPSEQYF

V gene: TRBV6-1
D gene: -
J gene: TRBJ2-7
clone size: -
CDR3 DNA: TGTAGCAGCAGGCAGACCGGGACAACCTACGAGCAGTACTTC
CDR3 protein: CSSRQTGTTYEQYF

V gene: TRBV5-1
D gene: -
J gene: TRBJ2-1
clone size: -
CDR3 DNA: TGCGCCAGCAGCTTCTCTGAGGTGGATGAGCAGTTCTTC
CDR3 protein: CASSFSEVDEQFF

V gene: TRBV6-1
D gene: -
J gene: TRBJ1-1
clone size: -
CDR3 DNA: TGTGCCAGCAGTAAAGGAGCCCGTTACAGGAACACTGAAGCTTTCTTT
CDR3 protein: CASSKGARYRNTEAFF

V gene: TRBV10-2
D gene: -
J gene: TRBJ1-1
clone size: -
CDR3 DNA: TGCGTCAGCATTCGTGAACAAGGTGAAGCTTTCTTT
CDR3 protein: CVSIREQGEAFF

V gene: TRBV12-3/TRBV12-4
D gene: TRBD1
J gene: TRBJ2-1
clone size: -
CDR3 DNA: TGTGCCAGCACTGCCCGGGACAGGGGTTACAATGAGCAGCTCTTC
CDR3 protein: CASTARDRGYNEQLF

V gene: TRBV20-1
D gene: -
J gene: TRBJ2-4
clone size: few
CDR3 DNA: TGCAGTGCTATTCGGGCTCCAACTCTAGCCAAAAACATTCAGTACTTC
CDR3 protein: CSAIRAPTLAKNIQYF

V gene: TRBV6-1
D gene: -
J gene: TRBJ2-3
clone size: -
CDR3 DNA: TGTGCCAGCAGGGGGCGAGGCATAGATACGCAGTATTTT
CDR3 protein: CASRGRGIDTQYF

V gene: TRBV27
D gene: -
J gene: TRBJ1-6
clone size: -
CDR3 DNA: TGTGCCAGCAGTTTATCTGCAGGGCGGGGTTCACCCCTCCACTTT
CDR3 protein: CASSLSAGRGSPLHF

V gene: TRBV29-1
D gene: -
J gene: TRBJ2-7
clone size: few
CDR3 DNA: TGCAGCGTTGCCGCAGAGCCCTACGAGCAGTACTTC
CDR3 protein: CSVAAEPYEQYF

V gene: TRBV7-8
D gene: -
J gene: TRBJ2-5
clone size: -
CDR3 DNA: TGTGCCAACAGCCCCACGAGAGGGGTCCAAGAAACCCAGTACTTC
CDR3 protein: CANSPTRGVQETQYF

V gene: TRBV12-3/TRBV12-4
D gene: TRBD2
J gene: TRBJ2-5
clone size: -
CDR3 DNA: TGTGCCAACAGTTCGCCGAGCGGGGGCCGGGAGACCCATTACTTC
CDR3 protein: CANSSPSGGRETHYF

V gene: TRBV20-1
D gene: -
J gene: TRBJ2-1
clone size: -
CDR3 DNA: TGCAGTACTGTCCAGAGGGGGGCCCCCTACAATGAGCACTTCTTC
CDR3 protein: CSTVQRGAPYNEHFF

V gene: TRBV20-1
D gene: TRBD1
J gene: TRBJ2-3
clone size: -
CDR3 DNA: TGCAGTGCAGAGGGAGACAGGGAAACAGATACGCAGTATTTT
CDR3 protein: CSAEGDRETDTQYF

V gene: TRBV11-1
D gene: -
J gene: TRBJ2-1
clone size: -
CDR3 DNA: TGTGACAGCACTATCAGGTCCCTTTCCTACAATGGGCAGTTCTTC
CDR3 protein: CDSTIRSLSYNGQFF

V gene: TRBV5-1
D gene: -
J gene: TRBJ2-7
clone size: -
CDR3 DNA: TGCGCCAGCAGCTTGCACAATGTGAACGAGCAGTACTTC
CDR3 protein: CASSLHNVNEQYF

V gene: TRBV29-1
D gene: -
J gene: TRBJ1-1
clone size: -
CDR3 DNA: TGCAGCGTTATCGACCAGCAGGTGGCTATCTTT
CDR3 protein: CSVIDQQVAIF

V gene: TRBV4-3
D gene: -
J gene: TRBJ2-3
clone size: -
CDR3 DNA: TGCGCCAGCAGCCAGGTTAGGGGGGGGGCAGATACGCAGTATTTT
CDR3 protein: CASSQVRGGADTQYF

V gene: TRBV6-2/TRBV6-3
D gene: TRBD2
J gene: TRBJ2-7
clone size: -
CDR3 DNA: TGTGTCAGCAGAGGAAGGACTAGCTGGGGATTCTACGAGCAGTACTTC
CDR3 protein: CVSRGRTSWGFYEQYF